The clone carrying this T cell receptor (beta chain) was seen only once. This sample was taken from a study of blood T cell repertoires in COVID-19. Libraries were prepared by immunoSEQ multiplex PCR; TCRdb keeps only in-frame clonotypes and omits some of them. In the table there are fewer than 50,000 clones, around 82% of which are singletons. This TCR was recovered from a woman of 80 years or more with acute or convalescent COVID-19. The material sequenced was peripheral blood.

CDR3 amino acids: CATSLLAGEGTQYF. The CDR3, as DNA: TGTGCCACCAGTTTACTAGCGGGAGAGGGGACCCAGTACTTC. The rearrangement joins TRBV15 to TRBJ2-5; 11 bases fit TRBD2. The trim removed 6 bases at V and 7 bases at J, leaving 7 bases unmatched. The CDR3 length is 14 residues. Germline CDR1 and CDR2: LNHNV and YYDKDF (reference sequence).